These 4 T cell receptor beta chains came from one sample sequenced in a study of blood T cell repertoires in COVID-19 (dated by TCRdb to about 2020). Libraries came from the immunoSEQ multiplex PCR assay. TCRdb retrieved this table from immuneACCESS and kept in-frame rearrangements only. Not all clones are present; in checked studies, unresolved V genes account for under half, and no reason is known for the remainder. For this sample the table gives roughly 330,000 clones, of which approximately 87% were detected only once. The ten largest make up approximately 5.3% of the sample. The sequencing sample was made of PBMCs or T cells enriched from blood (not recorded which). Receptors originate from a woman in her thirties who had recovered from COVID-19.

This clone has ten or more counts. The chain uses TRBV27 and TRBJ2-4; 9 nucleotides line up with TRBD2. Germline CDR1 MNHEY, CDR2 SMNVEV (reference sequence). The CDR3 is made up of 15 amino acids. With 3 bases clipped from V and 9 bases from J, the junction kept 9 bases outside the gene matches. The CDR3 here is CASSLMAGGSFIQYF. CDR3 nucleotides: TGTGCCAGCAGTTTGATGGCGGGGGGGTCGTTCATTCAGTACTTC.

This chain connects TRBV6-2 or TRBV6-3 to TRBJ2-3; 9 nucleotides agree with TRBD2. The CDR3 contains 16 residues. The V gene end was trimmed by 3 bases and the J gene end by 6 bases; junction bases not matched to a gene: 10. CDR1 is MNHEY, CDR2 SVGEGT, per germline. CDR3 in DNA: TGTGCCAGCAGTTATAGCGGGGGACACTCCAGGGATACGCAGTATTTT. As protein: CASSYSGGHSRDTQYF.

The chain has TRBV28 and TRBJ1-5; D unresolved. This CDR3 comprises 12 residues. CDR1 and CDR2 from the germline V gene are MDHEN and SYDVKM. V was shortened by 6 bases and J by 5 bases, with 8 bases between the two germline ends. The CDR3 reads CASSPSDQPQHF. In DNA, the CDR3 is TGTGCCAGCAGCCCCTCCGATCAGCCCCAGCATTTT. Using reference TRBV28 and TRBJ1-5 for the parts outside the CDR3, the full variable domain is DVKVTQSSRYLVKRTGEKVFLECVQDMDHENMFWYRQDPGLGLRLIYFSYDVKMKEKGDIPEGYSVSREKKERFSLILESASTNQTSMYLCASSPSDQPQHFGDGTRLSIL.

The J gene is TRBJ1-5, the V gene TRBV6-5; D gene uncertain. The CDR3 loop spans 16 amino acids. V was shortened by 2 bases and J by 3 bases, with 14 bases between the two germline ends. Germline V gene data show CDR1 as MNHEY and CDR2 as SVGAGI. The DNA of the CDR3 is TGTGCCAGCAGTTACCCTGACGGGCTAGCCAATCAGCCCCAGCATTTT. Translation: CASSYPDGLANQPQHF.